The next 21 T cell receptor beta chains were all read from a single sample in a study of vaccination and CD4 T cells after COVID-19 (dated by TCRdb to 2021 to 2024). The intended sense of this specimen's time point label: late sampling 161 to 241 days after vaccination in a few convalescent patients. The label giving this sample's treatment or condition can be read as: roughly ten-day PBMC culture with coronavirus spike peptide pools or control peptides (ViraFEST assay). No antigen is known for these receptors. To prepare the library, PCR was applied. This sample was sequenced with an Illumina iSeq 100. TCR sequencing of DNA from cultured CD4+ T cells used the Oncomine TCR Beta short-read assay at the Johns Hopkins FTIC core. In TCRdb, the public reads were trimmed at Q25 with fastp and aligned with MiXCR, with productive beta chains retained. A single entry per CDR3 protein holds the most common genes and DNA from its merged rows. The sample yields fewer than 30,000 distinct CDR3 sequences; about 35% were counted once. In total, the top ten clones hold 3% to 4% of the sample.

Sequenced material: CD4+ T cells from blood, cultured in vitro, taken about 7 months after SARS-CoV-2 vaccination. Every receptor here comes from a human donor who had recovered from COVID-19.

This clonotype was observed a few times. This chain links TRBV24-1 with TRBJ2-5; TRBD2 might be the D (6 bases). The germline V gene has CDR1 KGHDR and CDR2 SFDVKD. The CDR3 runs to 14 residues. V was trimmed by 6 bases and J by 2 bases, leaving 12 bases between them. CDR3 sequence: CATSRSGGQETQYF. CDR3 nucleotides: TGTGCCACCAGTCGGTCAGGAGGGCAAGAGACCCAGTACTTC.

The V call is TRBV28, the J call TRBJ2-1; D possibly corresponds to TRBD2 (6 bases). The ends were cut back, 6 bases at V and 4 bases at J, with 19 bases in the middle. CDR1 and CDR2 from the germline V gene are MDHEN and SYDVKM. The CDR3 loop spans 16 amino acids. The CDR3 reads CASRNYGGENYNEQFF. The CDR3 DNA reads TGTGCCAGCAGGAATTACGGCGGGGAGAATTACAATGAGCAGTTCTTC.

CDR3 sequence reads: CSAKLGFETQYF. DNA for the CDR3: TGCAGTGCAAAACTAGGATTCGAGACCCAGTACTTC. This chain uses TRBV20-1 with TRBJ2-5; D may be TRBD2 (5 bases). CDR1 and CDR2 from the germline V gene are DFQATT and SNEGSKA (reference sequence). This CDR3 contains 12 residues. Trimming shortened V by 6 bases and J by 5 bases, and 13 bases separated the two germline ends.

The chain is built from TRBV7-9 and TRBJ2-7; D not resolved. Trimming left V 3 bases short and J 3 bases short, with 6 bases between. CDR1 and CDR2 (germline): SEHNR, FQNEAQ (reference sequence). The CDR3 contains 12 residues. CDR3 DNA sequence: TGTGCCAGCAGCTTCCAATACTACGAGCAGTACTTC. Amino acids: CASSFQYYEQYF.

This chain connects TRBV7-8 to TRBJ1-1; 9 bases are a match to TRBD1. Per germline, CDR1 SGHVS and CDR2 FQNEAQ. The V and J ends lost 0 bases and 1 base, in that order; junction bases with no gene match: 3. This CDR3 is 16 amino acids long. As DNA, the CDR3 is TGTGCCAGCAGCTTAGCGATGGGACAGGGGAACACTGAAGCTTTCTTT. Translating gives CASSLAMGQGNTEAFF.

The V call is TRBV19, the J call TRBJ2-3; possibly TRBD2 for D (6 bases). The CDR3 extends over 14 amino acids. The germline V gene encodes CDR1 LNHDA and CDR2 SQIVND (reference sequence). V lost 5 bases and J lost 5, with 14 bases in between. The CDR3 is CASSPTSILDTQYF. The CDR3 bases are TGTGCCAGTAGTCCGACTAGTATTCTAGATACGCAGTATTTT. Combining the CDR3 with reference TRBV19 and TRBJ2-3 gives the whole variable domain DGGITQSPKYLFRKEGQNVTLSCEQNLNHDAMYWYRQDPGQGLRLIYYSQIVNDFQKGDIAEGYSVSREKKESFPLTVTSAQKNPTAFYLCASSPTSILDTQYFGPGTRLTVL.

The chain links TRBV24-1 to TRBJ2-1; D is ambiguous. Germline CDR1 is KGHDR and CDR2 is SFDVKD. V gave up 5 bases and J gave up 1 base, with 17 bases separating them. The CDR3 covers 17 residues. The CDR3 nucleotides are TGTGCCACCAGTGCCGGTGTTGGGCCTGGGTCCTACAATGAGCAGTTCTTC. Protein: CATSAGVGPGSYNEQFF.

This clonotype turned up a few times. The V gene is TRBV27, the J gene TRBJ1-5; TRBD1 might be the D (5 bases). V gave up 3 bases and J gave up 6 bases, with 12 bases separating them. The CDR3 length is 14 residues. Germline V gives CDR1 MNHEY, CDR2 SMNVEV (reference sequence). The chain's CDR3 is CASSFSGNSQPQHF. In DNA form, the CDR3 reads TGTGCCAGCAGTTTCTCAGGGAACTCTCAGCCCCAGCATTTT.

V gene TRBV5-1 combines with J gene TRBJ1-1; D is perhaps TRBD1 (5 bases). CDR1 and CDR2 from the germline V gene are SGHRS and YFSETQ. This CDR3 is built from 16 residues. Trimming took off 4 bases at V and 1 base at J, with 17 bases between the two ends. CDR3 residues: CASSGPVGQANTEAFF. DNA of the CDR3: TGCGCCAGCAGCGGCCCAGTCGGACAAGCGAACACTGAAGCTTTCTTT.

This clonotype was seen more than once but under ten times. The chain is built from TRBV27 and TRBJ1-5, with 8 bases lining up with TRBD1. Germline V gene lookup returns CDR1 MNHEY and CDR2 SMNVEV (reference sequence). V shed 8 bases, J shed 6 bases, and the junction held 9 bases outside the gene matches. CDR3 length: 14 amino acids. The CDR3 here is CASSTDRGSQPQHF. CDR3 sequence (DNA): TGTGCCAGCTCCACTGACAGGGGATCTCAGCCCCAGCATTTT.

This clonotype was seen a handful of times. The chain combines TRBV20-1 with TRBJ2-5; D is undetermined. The germline V gene has CDR1 DFQATT and CDR2 SNEGSKA (reference sequence). V was clipped by 6 bases and J by 2 bases, with 13 bases between them. The CDR3 covers 13 residues. For the CDR3, the DNA is TGCAGTGCGCCCAGGCAGGCACAAGAGACCCAGTACTTC. Translation gives CSAPRQAQETQYF.

This clonotype occurred a few times. The chain combines TRBV20-1 with TRBJ1-2; TRBD1 agrees at 7 bases. This CDR3 comprises 15 residues. Germline CDR1 DFQATT, CDR2 SNEGSKA (reference sequence). After removal of 0 bases from V and 6 bases from J, the junction contained 10 bases not matched to a gene. CDR3 DNA: TGCAGTGCTAGAGATCCGGTGAAGGGGGCGGATGGCTACACCTTC. The encoded protein is CSARDPVKGADGYTF.

V gene TRBV6-1 combines with J gene TRBJ2-3; D tentatively fits TRBD1 or TRBD2 (5 bases each). The V gene lost 6 bases and the J gene lost 2 bases, with 9 bases spanning the gap. The CDR3 has 13 residues. Germline CDR1 is MNHNS and CDR2 is SASEGT. The CDR3 loop reads CASRPGATDTQYF. CDR3 DNA: TGTGCCAGCAGGCCCGGGGCCACAGATACGCAGTATTTT.

This clonotype was observed a handful of times. V gene TRBV19 combines with J gene TRBJ1-2; D remains unclear. The ends were cut back, 2 bases at V and 5 bases at J, with 12 bases in the middle. The length of the CDR3 is 14 residues. CDR1 LNHDA and CDR2 SQIVND come from the germline V gene (reference sequence). The CDR3 loop reads CASSISPDLYGYTF. The DNA of the CDR3 is TGTGCCAGTAGTATAAGCCCCGATCTTTATGGCTACACCTTC. Together with reference TRBV19 and TRBJ1-2, the CDR3 gives the full variable domain: DGGITQSPKYLFRKEGQNVTLSCEQNLNHDAMYWYRQDPGQGLRLIYYSQIVNDFQKGDIAEGYSVSREKKESFPLTVTSAQKNPTAFYLCASSISPDLYGYTFGSGTRLTVV.

The chain has TRBV20-1 and TRBJ2-7; 8 nucleotides match TRBD2. Losses at the gene ends were 5 bases for V and 2 bases for J; bases not matched to a gene: 14. Germline CDR1 and CDR2: DFQATT and SNEGSKA (reference sequence). This CDR3 is built from 16 residues. The CDR3 DNA sequence: TGCAGTGCTCACAGTCAAAAGCGGGAGTTAACCTACGAGCAGTACTTC. Amino acid sequence: CSAHSQKRELTYEQYF.

The chain has TRBV6-1 and TRBJ2-7, with 7 bases that match TRBD2. CDR3 length: 14 amino acids. Germline lookup yields CDR1 MNHNS and CDR2 SASEGT. Trimming took 3 bases from V and 6 from J; bases not matched to a gene: 8. The CDR3 reads CASSERGGRGEQYF. The DNA for the CDR3 is TGTGCCAGCAGTGAGAGGGGCGGGAGAGGCGAGCAGTACTTC.

This clonotype was seen a handful of times. The V call is TRBV24-1, the J call TRBJ2-5, with a tentative D call TRBD2 (6 bases). Germline loops: CDR1 KGHDR, CDR2 SFDVKD. Trimming took 10 bases from V and 3 from J, leaving 14 bases between them. The CDR3 has 13 amino acids. The CDR3 loop is CATSNSGKETQYF. The CDR3 bases are TGTGCCACTTCCAATAGCGGAAAAGAGACCCAGTACTTC.

This chain joins TRBV6-2 or TRBV6-3 and TRBJ2-3; TRBD2 matches at 9 bases. With 7 bases clipped from V and 3 bases from J, the junction kept 5 bases outside the gene matches. Germline loops: CDR1 MNHEY, CDR2 SVGEGT. This CDR3 region has 14 residues. DNA of the CDR3: TGTGCCAGCAAGGCGGGAGGGCCAACAGATACGCAGTATTTT. Translation: CASKAGGPTDTQYF.

In its sample, this clonotype was seen a few times. This chain uses TRBV7-8 with TRBJ2-7; TRBD1 might be the D (6 bases). Germline CDR1 and CDR2: SGHVS and FQNEAQ. Trimming took off 5 bases at V and 2 bases at J, with 16 bases between the two ends. The CDR3 extends over 15 amino acids. The CDR3 reads CASSLQTGSTYEQYF. CDR3 sequence (DNA): TGTGCCAGCAGCCTCCAAACAGGGTCTACCTACGAGCAGTACTTC.

This clonotype was found once. The chain has TRBV19 and TRBJ2-3; D possibly corresponds to TRBD1 (5 bases). Germline V CDR1 and CDR2: LNHDA, SQIVND (reference sequence). V was clipped by 5 bases and J by 6 bases, with 18 bases between them. CDR3 size: 15 residues. CDR3 loop: CASSVQGEGVDTQYF. The CDR3 coding sequence is TGTGCCAGTAGTGTTCAGGGTGAAGGTGTTGATACGCAGTATTTT.

This clonotype was observed a few times. J is TRBJ1-1 and V is TRBV7-8, with D possibly matching TRBD1 (5 bases). Per germline, CDR1 SGHVS and CDR2 FQNEAQ. This CDR3 has 14 residues. Trimming stripped 7 bases from V and 7 bases from J, with 19 bases between. CDR3 loop: CASKRGPLRDEAFF. The CDR3 DNA reads TGTGCCAGCAAACGGGGACCCCTCAGGGATGAAGCTTTCTTT.